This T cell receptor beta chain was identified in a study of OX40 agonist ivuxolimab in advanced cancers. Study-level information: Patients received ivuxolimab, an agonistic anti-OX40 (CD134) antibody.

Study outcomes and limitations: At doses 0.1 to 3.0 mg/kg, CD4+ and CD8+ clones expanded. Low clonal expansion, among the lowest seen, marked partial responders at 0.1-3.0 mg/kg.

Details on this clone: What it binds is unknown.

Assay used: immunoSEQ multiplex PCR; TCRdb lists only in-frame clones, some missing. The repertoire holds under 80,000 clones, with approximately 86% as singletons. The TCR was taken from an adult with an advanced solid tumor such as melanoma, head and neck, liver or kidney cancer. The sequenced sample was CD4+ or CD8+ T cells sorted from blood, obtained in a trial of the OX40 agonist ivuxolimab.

The CDR3 spells CASRMRTVQSTDTQYF. The CDR3 region has the DNA TGCGCCAGCAGGATGCGGACAGTACAAAGCACAGATACGCAGTATTTT. V is TRBV10-1 and J is TRBJ2-3, with D possibly TRBD1 on 6 matching bases. Germline CDR1 is WNHNN and CDR2 is SYGVQD (reference sequence). This CDR3 spans 16 amino acids. Trimming removed 6 bases at V and 0 bases at J, with 16 bases between.